The 11 T cell receptor beta chains below all came from one sample that was sequenced in a study of blood T cell repertoires in COVID-19. Profiled with immunoSEQ multiplex PCR; TCRdb holds only in-frame clones, not every one. The table has under 400,000 clones, about nine tenths seen once; the top ten hold 1%. Sequenced material: PBMCs or T cells enriched from blood (not recorded which). These receptors all stem from a woman aged 25 to 39 who had been exposed to COVID-19.

The CDR3, as DNA: TGTGCCAGCTCACCCTCAGGGCGTAGGGAAAAACTGTTTTTT. Protein sequence: CASSPSGRREKLFF. The rearrangement uses TRBV18 and TRBJ1-4, with TRBD1 as a possible D gene (5 bases). The germline V gene has CDR1 KGHSH and CDR2 LQKENI. The CDR3 sequence is 14 residues long. V was cut by 3 bases and J by 8 bases, with 13 bases left in between. Full variable domain (outside the CDR3, taken from reference TRBV18 and TRBJ1-4): NAGVMQNPRHLVRRRGQEARLRCSPMKGHSHVYWYRQLPEEGLKFMVYLQKENIIDESGMPKERFSAEFPKEGPSILRIQQVVRGDSAAYFCASSPSGRREKLFFGSGTQLSVL.

The V call is TRBV14, the J call TRBJ2-1; a possible D gene is TRBD2 (6 bases). Germline V CDR1 and CDR2: SGHDN, FVKESK. Trimming shortened V by 1 base and J by 5 bases, and 12 bases separated the two germline ends. The CDR3 is made up of 15 amino acids. CDR3 sequence (DNA): TGTGCCAGCAGCCAAGCGCCAGGACTACACAATGAGCAGTTCTTC. Translated, it gives CASSQAPGLHNEQFF.

V usage is TRBV9 and J usage is TRBJ2-3, with 8 bases that match TRBD2. Germline CDR1 reads SGDLS; CDR2 reads YYNGEE. The CDR3 totals 18 residues. V gave up 4 bases and J gave up 5 bases; unmatched junction bases: 18. The CDR3 reads CASSSPTSSTSGRDTQYF. The CDR3 DNA reads TGTGCCAGCAGCTCACCCACCTCTTCAACTAGCGGACGAGATACGCAGTATTTT.

The V and J genes are TRBV3-1 (or the pseudogene TRBV3-2) and TRBJ2-7; D unclear. CDR1 is LGHDT, CDR2 YNNKEL, per germline (reference sequence). The CDR3 spans 12 residues. V was pared by 4 bases and J by 4 bases, with 8 bases between. In DNA form, the CDR3 reads TGTGCCAGCAGCCGCATAGATTACGAGCAGTACTTC. Protein: CASSRIDYEQYF.

V and J are TRBV24-1 and TRBJ2-1; TRBD2 might be the D (6 bases). V dropped 0 bases and J dropped 3 bases, with 8 bases sitting between them. The CDR3 is 15 residues long. Germline CDR1 reads KGHDR; CDR2 reads SFDVKD. The CDR3 bases are TGTGCCACCAGTGATTTGCGGGAGAGCTACAATGAGCAGTTCTTC. Protein product: CATSDLRESYNEQFF.

In this sample, this clone turned up a few times. V and J are TRBV27 and TRBJ1-6; possible D gene TRBD1, 6 bases. CDR3 size: 15 residues. Germline V gives CDR1 MNHEY, CDR2 SMNVEV (reference sequence). Trimming pared 6 bases from V and 9 bases from J, leaving 18 bases between. The CDR3 region is CASSRGGPFGSPLHF. Here the CDR3 DNA reads TGTGCCAGCAGCCGCGGGGGGCCCTTTGGTTCACCCCTCCACTTT.

The rearrangement links TRBV5-1 to TRBJ2-7; D is uncertain. The CDR3 has 14 residues. Germline CDR1 reads SGHRS; CDR2 reads YFSETQ. V dropped 4 bases and J dropped 0 bases, with 11 bases sitting between them. The DNA of the CDR3 is TGCGCCAGCAGCATTGTCCCTCTCTCCTACGAGCAGTACTTC. It is translated as CASSIVPLSYEQYF.

The chain has TRBV9 and TRBJ1-1; TRBD1 matches 7 bases. This CDR3 spans 13 amino acids. Germline CDR1 and CDR2: SGDLS and YYNGEE. After removal of 3 bases from V and 6 bases from J, the junction contained 5 bases not matched to a gene. CDR3 region: CASSGGGFAEAFF. In DNA, the CDR3 is TGTGCCAGCAGCGGAGGGGGCTTCGCTGAAGCTTTCTTT. The full variable domain, with the rest looked up from reference TRBV9 and TRBJ1-1, is DSGVTQTPKHLITATGQRVTLRCSPRSGDLSVYWYQQSLDQGLQFLIQYYNGEERAKGNILERFSAQQFPDLHSELNLSSLELGDSALYFCASSGGGFAEAFFGQGTRLTVV.

V gene TRBV6-4 combines with J gene TRBJ2-3, with a possible D match to TRBD1 (6 bases). This CDR3 contains 15 residues. Per germline, CDR1 MRHNA and CDR2 SNTAGT. With 3 bases removed from V and 5 bases from J, the gap between germline ends came to 15 bases. The CDR3 coding sequence is TGTGCCAGCAGTGAGGCTGGGGGCGCGGGAGATACGCAGTATTTT. Protein sequence: CASSEAGGAGDTQYF.

The chain has TRBV7-2 and TRBJ2-5; D is perhaps TRBD2 (6 bases). This CDR3 region has 14 residues. Germline V gene lookup returns CDR1 SGHTA and CDR2 FQGNSA. The V end was cut by 5 bases, the J end by 5 bases, with 15 bases between. The CDR3 loop reads CASSNPSGWETQYF. CDR3 nucleotide sequence: TGTGCCAGCAGCAACCCGAGCGGGTGGGAGACCCAGTACTTC.

The J gene is TRBJ2-7, the V gene TRBV7-8; 9 nucleotides line up with TRBD1. CDR3 length equals 15 residues. J was trimmed by 2 bases and V by 2 bases; bases with no gene match: 4. Germline loops: CDR1 SGHVS, CDR2 FQNEAQ. In DNA form, the CDR3 reads TGTGCCAGCAGCTTAAGACAGGGGGGCCCCTACGAGCAGTACTTC. It yields the protein CASSLRQGGPYEQYF.